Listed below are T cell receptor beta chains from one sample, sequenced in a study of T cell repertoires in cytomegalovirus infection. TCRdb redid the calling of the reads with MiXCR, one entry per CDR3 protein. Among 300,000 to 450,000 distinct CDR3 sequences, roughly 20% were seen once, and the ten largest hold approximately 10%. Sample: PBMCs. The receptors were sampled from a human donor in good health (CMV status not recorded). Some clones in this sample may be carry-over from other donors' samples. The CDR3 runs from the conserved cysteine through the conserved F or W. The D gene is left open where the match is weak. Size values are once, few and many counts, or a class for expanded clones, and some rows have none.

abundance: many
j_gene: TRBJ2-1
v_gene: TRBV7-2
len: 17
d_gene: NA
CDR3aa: CASSLQPGTNSYNEQFF
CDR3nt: TGTGCCAGCAGCCTTCAACCCGGGACCAACTCTTACAATGAGCAGTTCTTC

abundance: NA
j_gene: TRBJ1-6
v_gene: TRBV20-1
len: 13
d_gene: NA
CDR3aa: CSAEGPPNSPLHF
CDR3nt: TGCAGTGCAGAAGGCCCACCAAATTCACCCCTCCACTTT

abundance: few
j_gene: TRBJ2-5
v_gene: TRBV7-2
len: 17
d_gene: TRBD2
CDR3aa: CASSSRSLAGGPKTQYF
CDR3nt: TGTGCCAGCAGCTCCAGATCTCTAGCGGGAGGACCTAAGACCCAGTACTTC

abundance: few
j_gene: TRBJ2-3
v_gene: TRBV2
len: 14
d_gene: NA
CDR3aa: CASSEGGRTDTQYF
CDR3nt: TGTGCCAGCAGTGAAGGGGGGCGGACAGATACGCAGTATTTT

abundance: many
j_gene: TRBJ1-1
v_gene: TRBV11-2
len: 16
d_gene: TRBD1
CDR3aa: CASSLDQGGLNTEAFF
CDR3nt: TGTGCCAGCAGCTTAGATCAAGGGGGCCTGAACACTGAAGCTTTCTTT

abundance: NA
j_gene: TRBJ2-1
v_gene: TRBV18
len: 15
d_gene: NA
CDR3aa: CASSPSEGSAIEQFF
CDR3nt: TGTGCCAGCTCACCGTCTGAGGGGTCGGCAATTGAGCAGTTCTTC

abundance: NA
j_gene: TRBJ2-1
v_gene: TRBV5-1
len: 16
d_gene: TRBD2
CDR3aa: CASSYGTSGITDEQFF
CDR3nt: TGCGCCAGCAGCTACGGGACTAGCGGGATTACGGATGAGCAGTTCTTC

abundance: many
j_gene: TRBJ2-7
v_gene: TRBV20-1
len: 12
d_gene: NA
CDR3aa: CSATGPSYGQYF
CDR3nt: TGCAGTGCTACCGGACCGAGTTACGGGCAGTACTTC

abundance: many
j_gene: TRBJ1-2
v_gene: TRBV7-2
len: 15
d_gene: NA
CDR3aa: CASSSFSGGALGYTF
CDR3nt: TGTGCCAGCAGCTCGTTCAGCGGGGGCGCTCTTGGCTACACCTTC

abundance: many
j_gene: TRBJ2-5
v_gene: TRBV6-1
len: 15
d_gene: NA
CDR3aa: CASNRVLGGYETQYF
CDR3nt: TGTGCCAGCAACCGGGTATTGGGGGGATATGAGACCCAGTACTTC

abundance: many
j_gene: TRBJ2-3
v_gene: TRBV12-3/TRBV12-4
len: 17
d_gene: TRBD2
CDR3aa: CASSPTSSRGVRDTQYF
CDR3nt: TGTGCCAGCAGTCCGACCTCGTCGCGGGGGGTAAGAGATACGCAGTATTTT

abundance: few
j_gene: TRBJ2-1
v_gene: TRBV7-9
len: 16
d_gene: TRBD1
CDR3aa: CASSESTGAIYNEQFF
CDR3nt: TGTGCCAGCAGCGAGAGTACAGGGGCAATTTACAATGAGCAGTTCTTC

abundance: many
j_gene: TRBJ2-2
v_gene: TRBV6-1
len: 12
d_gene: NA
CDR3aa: CASPVHRTPLFF
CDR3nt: TGTGCCAGCCCGGTCCATAGAACGCCGCTGTTTTTT

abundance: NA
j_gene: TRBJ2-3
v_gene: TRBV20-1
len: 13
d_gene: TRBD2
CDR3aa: CSALSGRTDTQYF
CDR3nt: TGCAGTGCTCTAAGCGGGAGGACAGATACGCAGTATTTT

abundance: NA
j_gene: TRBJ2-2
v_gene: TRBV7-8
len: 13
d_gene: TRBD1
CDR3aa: CATRGRDTGELFF
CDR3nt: TGTGCCACCAGGGGGCGCGACACCGGGGAGCTGTTTTTT

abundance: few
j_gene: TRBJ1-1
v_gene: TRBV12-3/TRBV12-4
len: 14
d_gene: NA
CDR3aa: CASSMGASDTEAFF
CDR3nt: TGTGCCAGCAGTATGGGGGCTTCCGACACTGAAGCTTTCTTT

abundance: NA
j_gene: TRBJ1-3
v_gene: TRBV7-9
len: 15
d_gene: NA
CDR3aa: CASSLGQYTGNTIYF
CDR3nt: TGTGCCAGCAGCTTAGGCCAGTACACTGGAAACACCATATATTTT

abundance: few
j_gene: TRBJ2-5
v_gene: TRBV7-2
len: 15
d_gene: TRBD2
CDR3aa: CASSSGLADPGTQYF
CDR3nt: TGTGCCAGCAGCTCGGGACTAGCGGACCCGGGGACCCAGTACTTC

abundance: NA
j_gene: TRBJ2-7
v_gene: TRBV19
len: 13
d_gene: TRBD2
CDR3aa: CATRSGVSYEQYF
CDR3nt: TGTGCCACCCGTAGCGGGGTCTCCTACGAGCAGTACTTC

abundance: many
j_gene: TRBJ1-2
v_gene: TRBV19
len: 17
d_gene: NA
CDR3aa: CASSIVPGDTRDYGYTF
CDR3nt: TGTGCCAGTAGTATAGTCCCTGGGGACACTCGCGACTATGGCTACACCTTC

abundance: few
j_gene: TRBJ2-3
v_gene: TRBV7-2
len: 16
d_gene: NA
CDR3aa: CASSLDSARYTDTQYF
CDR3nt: TGTGCCAGCAGCTTAGATTCGGCCAGGTACACAGATACGCAGTATTTT

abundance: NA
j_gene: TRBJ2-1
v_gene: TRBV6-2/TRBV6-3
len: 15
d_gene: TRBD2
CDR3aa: CASLPGTSADNEQFF
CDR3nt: TGTGCCAGCCTCCCCGGGACTAGCGCCGACAATGAGCAGTTCTTC

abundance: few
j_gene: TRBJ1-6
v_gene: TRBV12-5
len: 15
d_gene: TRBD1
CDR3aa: CASGFSSGQNSPLHF
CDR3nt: TGTGCTAGTGGTTTTTCTTCGGGACAGAATTCACCCCTCCACTTT

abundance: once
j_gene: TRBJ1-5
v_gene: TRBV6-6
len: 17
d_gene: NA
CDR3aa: CASSYSGQGSPNQPQHF
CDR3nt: TGTGCCAGCAGTTACTCGGGGCAGGGGAGCCCAAATCAGCCCCAGCATTTT

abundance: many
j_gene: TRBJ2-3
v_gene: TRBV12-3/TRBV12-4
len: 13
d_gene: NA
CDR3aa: CASSFGAGDTQYF
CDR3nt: TGTGCCAGCAGTTTTGGGGCCGGGGATACGCAGTATTTT

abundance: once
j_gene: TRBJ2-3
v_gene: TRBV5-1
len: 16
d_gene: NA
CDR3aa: CASSLAPGLETDTQYF
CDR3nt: TGCGCCAGCAGCTTGGCCCCGGGCCTAGAAACAGATACGCAGTATTTT

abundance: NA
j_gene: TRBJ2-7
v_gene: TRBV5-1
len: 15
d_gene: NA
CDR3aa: CASSLEAGQPYEQYF
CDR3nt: TGCGCCAGCAGCTTGGAGGCAGGACAACCCTACGAGCAGTACTTC

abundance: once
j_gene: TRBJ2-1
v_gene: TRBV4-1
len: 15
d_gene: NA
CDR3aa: CASSQVLAAPNEQFF
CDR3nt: TGCGCCAGCAGCCAAGTTTTAGCGGCTCCCAATGAGCAGTTCTTC

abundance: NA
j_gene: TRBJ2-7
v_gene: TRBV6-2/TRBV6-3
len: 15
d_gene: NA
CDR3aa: CASSSHTSLSSGQYF
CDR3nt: TGTGCCAGCAGTTCTCATACTAGTCTCTCCAGCGGGCAGTACTTC

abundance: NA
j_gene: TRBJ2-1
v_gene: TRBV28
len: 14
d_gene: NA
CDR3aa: CASSLLQGIYEQFF
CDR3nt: TGTGCCAGCAGTTTATTGCAGGGGATCTATGAGCAGTTCTTC

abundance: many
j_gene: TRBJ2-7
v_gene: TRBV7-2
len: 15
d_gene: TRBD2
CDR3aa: CASSFGLAGGEEQYF
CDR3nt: TGTGCCAGCAGCTTCGGACTAGCGGGGGGAGAAGAGCAGTACTTC

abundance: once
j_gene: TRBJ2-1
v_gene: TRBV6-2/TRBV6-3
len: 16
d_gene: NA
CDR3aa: CASRGSGTRSYNEQFF
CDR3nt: TGTGCCAGCAGAGGGTCTGGGACTCGATCCTACAATGAGCAGTTCTTC

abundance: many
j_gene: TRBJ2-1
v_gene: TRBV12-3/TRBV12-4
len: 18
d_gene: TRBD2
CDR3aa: CASSLGLAGSRYYNEQFF
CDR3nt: TGTGCCAGCAGTCTCGGACTAGCGGGGAGTAGATACTACAATGAGCAGTTCTTC

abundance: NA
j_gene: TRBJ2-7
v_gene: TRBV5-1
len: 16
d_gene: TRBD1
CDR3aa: CASSLAGQGIDYEQYF
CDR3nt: TGCGCCAGCAGCTTGGCCGGACAGGGGATTGACTACGAGCAGTACTTC

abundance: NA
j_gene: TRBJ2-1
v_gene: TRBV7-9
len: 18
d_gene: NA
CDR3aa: CASSSGDRLYRVYNEQFF
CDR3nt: TGTGCCAGCAGCTCAGGAGACAGGCTTTATAGGGTATACAATGAGCAGTTCTTC

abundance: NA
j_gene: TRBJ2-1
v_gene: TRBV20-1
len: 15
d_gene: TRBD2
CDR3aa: CSASRPSGAYNEQFF
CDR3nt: TGCAGTGCTAGTCGTCCTAGCGGGGCGTACAATGAGCAGTTCTTC

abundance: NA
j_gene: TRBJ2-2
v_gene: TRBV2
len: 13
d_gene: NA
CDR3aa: CASNRRNTGELFF
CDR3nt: TGTGCCAGCAACAGACGGAACACCGGGGAGCTGTTTTTT

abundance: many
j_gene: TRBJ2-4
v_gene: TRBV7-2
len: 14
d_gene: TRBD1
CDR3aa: CASSLDRGIDIQYF
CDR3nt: TGTGCCAGCAGCTTAGACAGGGGTATTGACATTCAGTACTTC

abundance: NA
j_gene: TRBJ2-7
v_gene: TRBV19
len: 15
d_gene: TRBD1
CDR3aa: CASSILGQGSDEQYF
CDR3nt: TGTGCCAGTAGTATACTCGGACAGGGTTCGGACGAGCAGTACTTC

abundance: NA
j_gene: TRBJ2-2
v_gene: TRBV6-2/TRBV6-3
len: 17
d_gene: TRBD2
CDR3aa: CASSYSTSGANTGELFF
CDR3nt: TGTGCCAGCAGTTACTCGACTAGCGGAGCCAACACCGGGGAGCTGTTTTTT

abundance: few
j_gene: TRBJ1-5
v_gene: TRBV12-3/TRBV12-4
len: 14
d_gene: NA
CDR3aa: CASSYDPVYQPQHF
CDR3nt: TGTGCCAGCAGTTATGACCCTGTTTATCAGCCCCAGCATTTT

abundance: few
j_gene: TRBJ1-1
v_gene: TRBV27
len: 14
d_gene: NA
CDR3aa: CASSSGGSNTEAFF
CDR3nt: TGTGCCAGCAGTTCCGGCGGTTCGAACACTGAAGCTTTCTTT

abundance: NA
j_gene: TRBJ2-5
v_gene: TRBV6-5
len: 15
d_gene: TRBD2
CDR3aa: CASRTYSGGKPAQYF
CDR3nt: TGTGCCAGCAGAACCTACAGCGGGGGCAAACCGGCCCAGTACTTC

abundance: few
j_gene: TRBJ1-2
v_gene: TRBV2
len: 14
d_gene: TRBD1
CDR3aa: CASIRQGAAYGYTF
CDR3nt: TGTGCCAGCATTCGACAGGGGGCGGCCTATGGCTACACCTTC

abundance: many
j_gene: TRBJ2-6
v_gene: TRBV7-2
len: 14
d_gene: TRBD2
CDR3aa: CATGGAGGANVLTF
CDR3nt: TGTGCCACCGGGGGGGCAGGCGGGGCCAACGTCCTGACTTTC

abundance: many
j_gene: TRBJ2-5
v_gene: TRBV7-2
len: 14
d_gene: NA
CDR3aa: CASSLGSVRETQYF
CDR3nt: TGTGCCAGCAGCTTAGGGTCGGTCCGGGAGACCCAGTACTTC

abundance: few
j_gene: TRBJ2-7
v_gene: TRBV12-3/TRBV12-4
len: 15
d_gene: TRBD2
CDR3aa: CASSPGGAGGSEQYF
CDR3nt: TGTGCCAGCAGTCCCGGGGGAGCGGGAGGAAGCGAGCAGTACTTC

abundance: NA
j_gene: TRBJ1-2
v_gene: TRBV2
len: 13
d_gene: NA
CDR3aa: CASTETGTYGYTF
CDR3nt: TGTGCCAGCACCGAGACAGGTACCTATGGCTACACCTTC

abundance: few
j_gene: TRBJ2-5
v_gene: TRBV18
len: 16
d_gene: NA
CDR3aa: CASSTTDGSVQETQYF
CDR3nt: TGTGCCAGCTCAACTACCGACGGGTCGGTCCAAGAGACCCAGTACTTC

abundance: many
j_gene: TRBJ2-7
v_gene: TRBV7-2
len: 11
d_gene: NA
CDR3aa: CASSGFYEQYF
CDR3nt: TGTGCCAGCAGCGGGTTCTACGAGCAGTACTTC

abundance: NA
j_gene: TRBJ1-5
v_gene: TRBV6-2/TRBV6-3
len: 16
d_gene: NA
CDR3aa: CASYWDWDPPANAQHF
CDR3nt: TGTGCCAGTTATTGGGATTGGGACCCCCCCGCCAATGCCCAGCATTTT

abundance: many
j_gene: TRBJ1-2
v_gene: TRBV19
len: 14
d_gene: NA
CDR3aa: CASSMPGLKIDFTF
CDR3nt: TGTGCCAGTAGTATGCCCGGGCTCAAGATTGATTTCACCTTC

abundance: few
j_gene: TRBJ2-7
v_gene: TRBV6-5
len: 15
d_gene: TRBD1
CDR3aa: CASRPYRGASYEQYF
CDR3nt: TGTGCCAGCAGGCCCTACAGGGGGGCCTCCTACGAGCAGTACTTC